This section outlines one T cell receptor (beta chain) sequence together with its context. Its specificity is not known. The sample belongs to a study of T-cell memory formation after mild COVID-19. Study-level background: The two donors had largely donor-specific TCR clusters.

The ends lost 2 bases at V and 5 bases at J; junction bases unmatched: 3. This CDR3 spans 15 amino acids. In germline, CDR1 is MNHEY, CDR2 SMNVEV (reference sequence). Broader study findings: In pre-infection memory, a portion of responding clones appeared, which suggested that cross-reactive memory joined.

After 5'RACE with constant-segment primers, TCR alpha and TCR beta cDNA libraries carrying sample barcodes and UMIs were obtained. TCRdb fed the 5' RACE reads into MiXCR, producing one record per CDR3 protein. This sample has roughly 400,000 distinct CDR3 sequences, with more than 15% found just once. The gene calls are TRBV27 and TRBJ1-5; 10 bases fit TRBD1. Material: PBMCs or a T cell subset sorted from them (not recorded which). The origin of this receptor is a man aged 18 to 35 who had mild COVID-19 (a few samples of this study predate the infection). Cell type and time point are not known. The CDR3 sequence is CASSLGTGVDQPQHF. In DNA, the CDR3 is TGTGCCAGCAGTTTAGGGACAGGGGTGGATCAGCCCCAGCATTTT.